The 22 T cell receptor beta chains reported below all come from one sample, sequenced in a study of T cell clonality in common variable immunodeficiency. Here immunoSEQ multiplex PCR was the method, and the copy in TCRdb shows in-frame clones only, minus some. Observed in the sample are tens of thousands of clones, none of them singletons. Sequenced: peripheral blood mononuclear cells. These receptor sequences come from a person aged 18 to 75 in good health.

The sample holds many counts of this clone. The read stops 3 residues short of the end of the CDR3; the missing end is completed from the germline J gene. The chain joins TRBV20-1 to TRBJ1-1; 10 nucleotides agree with TRBD1. Germline CDR1 and CDR2: DFQATT and SNEGSKA (reference sequence). The CDR3 loop spans 12 amino acids. The sequenced CDR3 bases are TGCACAGGAGGGGGACAGGGGCCCATA. Residues: CTGGGQGPI. The CDR3, in full, reads CTGGGQGPIAFF.

This clone was detected ten times or more. The sequenced fragment ends 3 residues before the CDR3 boundary, so the rest is inferred from the germline J gene. The V and J genes are TRBV5-1 and TRBJ1-5; the D is unclear. V lost 1 base and J lost 3, with 8 bases in between. CDR3 size: 14 residues. Germline CDR1 is SGHRS and CDR2 is YFSETQ. The CDR3 DNA, read in part, is TGCGCCAGCAGCTTGAGCGGCTACAATCAGCCC. It translates to CASSLSGYNQP. The whole CDR3 protein reads CASSLSGYNQPQHF.

This clone was seen ten or more times. The CDR3 goes on 3 residues after the read ends, and that part is filled in from the germline J gene. This chain joins TRBV20-1 and TRBJ1-1; TRBD1 matches 7 bases. Per the germline V gene, CDR1 is DFQATT and CDR2 is SNEGSKA (reference sequence). The V segment lost 2 bases and the J segment 3 bases; nucleotides outside the gene matches: 3. CDR3 length: 13 amino acids. The covered CDR3 bases are TGCAGTGCTAGAAGACAGGGCTACACTGAA. Residues: CSARRQGYTE. The complete CDR3 protein is CSARRQGYTEAFF.

This clone was seen repeatedly, ten times or more. The missing CDR3 end, 3 residues past where the read stops, is filled in from the germline J gene. The chain combines TRBV20-1 with TRBJ1-6; 7 bases agree with TRBD1. This CDR3 comprises 12 residues. Germline CDR1 reads DFQATT; CDR2 reads SNEGSKA (reference sequence). V was clipped by 4 bases and J by 7 bases; unmatched bases: 1. The part of the CDR3 DNA that was read is TGCAGTGCTAAACAGGGGAATTCACCC. This translates into CSAKQGNSP. The full-length CDR3 reads as CSAKQGNSPLHF.

This clone was counted a few times. The read terminates 3 residues before the CDR3 end, so the remaining end is supplied by the germline J gene. The gene calls are TRBV20-1 and TRBJ1-4; D gene uncertain. CDR1 and CDR2 from the germline V gene are DFQATT and SNEGSKA (reference sequence). V lost 1 base and J 2 bases, leaving 11 bases between the germline ends. This CDR3 is built from 15 residues. CDR3 DNA (partial): TGCAGTGCTAGAGTGTCCTCAAGCACTAATGAAAAA. It codes for CSARVSSSTNEK. The full-length CDR3 reads as CSARVSSSTNEKLFF.

This clone was seen repeatedly, ten times or more. The CDR3 goes on 3 residues after the read ends, and that part is filled in from the germline J gene. The chain recombines TRBV19 with TRBJ1-5, with 8 bases that match TRBD1. The germline V gene encodes CDR1 LNHDA and CDR2 SQIVND (reference sequence). This CDR3 spans 13 amino acids. V lost 4 bases to trimming and J lost 7 bases; unmatched junction nucleotides: 3. This CDR3 reads CASSNQGAQPQHF. Partial CDR3 DNA: TGTGCCAGTAGTAACCAGGGGGCCCAGCCC.

This clone was counted at least ten times. The read comes to an end 3 residues before the CDR3 does, leaving the germline J gene to fill in the end. This chain uses TRBV4-2 with TRBJ1-5; perhaps TRBD1 as D (6 bases). Germline V lookup: CDR1 LGHNA, CDR2 YNFKEQ. The CDR3 totals 14 residues. V was shortened by 0 bases and J by 7 bases, with 10 bases between the two germline ends. CDR3 DNA, as far as it was read: TGTGCCAGCAGCCAAGATGGGGGGGCCCAGCCC. As protein: CASSQDGGAQP. In full, the CDR3 reads CASSQDGGAQPQHF.

This clone was detected a few times. The read is 3 residues too short to cover the CDR3 end, so that end is filled in from the germline J gene. The chain combines TRBV2 with TRBJ1-5; weak D call: TRBD1 (5 bases). Trimming left V 6 bases short and J 1 base short, with 10 bases between. This CDR3 is built from 14 residues. CDR1 is SNHLY and CDR2 is FYNNEI in the germline V gene. The part of the CDR3 DNA that was read is TGTGCCAGCAGGGACACCGGCAGCAATCAGCCC. It specifies CASRDTGSNQP. The CDR3, in full, reads CASRDTGSNQPQHF.

The sample holds a few counts of this clone. The read ends 3 residues shy of where the CDR3 ends; the end is completed using the germline J gene. J is TRBJ1-1 and V is TRBV7-6; D is possibly TRBD1 (5 bases). The ends were cut back, 5 bases at V and 3 bases at J, with 13 bases in the middle. The germline gives CDR1 SGHVS, CDR2 FNYEAQ. The CDR3 is made up of 14 amino acids. CDR3 sequence: CASSPGLRDTEAFF. The CDR3 DNA, read in part, is TGTGCCAGCAGCCCGGGACTCCGAGACACTGAA. Full variable domain (outside the CDR3, taken from reference TRBV7-6 and TRBJ1-1): GAGVSQSPRYKVTKRGQDVALRCDPISGHVSLYWYRQALGQGPEFLTYFNYEAQQDKSGLPNDRFSAERPEGSISTLTIQRTEQRDSAMYRCASSPGLRDTEAFFGQGTRLTVV.

Notes on this clone: Read sequence stops 3 residues before the CDR3 end, and the germline J gene provides the missing end. The rearrangement links TRBV11-3 to TRBJ2-1; possibly TRBD1 or TRBD2 for D (5 bases each). Germline CDR1 SGHNT, CDR2 YENEEA. Trimming took off 1 base at V and 1 base at J, with 8 bases between the two ends. CDR3 length: 15 residues. CDR3 region: CASSLGRESYNEQFF. Partial CDR3 DNA: TGTGCCAGCAGCTTAGGCAGGGAGTCCTACAATGAG. Together with reference TRBV11-3 and TRBJ2-1, the CDR3 gives the full variable domain: EAGVVQSPRYKIIEKKQPVAFWCNPISGHNTLYWYLQNLGQGPELLIRYENEEAVDDSQLPKDRFSAERLKGVDSTLKIQPAELGDSAVYLCASSLGRESYNEQFFGPGTRLTVL.

This clone was recorded many times. Read sequence stops 3 residues before the CDR3 end, and the germline J gene provides the missing end. This rearrangement joins TRBV7-3 to TRBJ2-3, with 9 bases fitting TRBD2. There are 15 residues in the CDR3. Trimming took 5 bases from V and 1 from J; bases not matched to a gene: 4. The germline CDR1 and CDR2 sequences are SGHTA and FQGTGA. CDR3 DNA, as far as it was read: TGTGCCAGCAGCAATAGCGGGAGAGGCACAGATACG. This codes for CASSNSGRGTDT. The whole CDR3 sequence reads CASSNSGRGTDTQYF.

This clone was picked up many times. The CDR3 is cut off 3 residues early in the read; its end comes from the germline J gene. The genes are TRBV27 and TRBJ2-1, with TRBD2 identical over 13 bases. Germline loops: CDR1 MNHEY, CDR2 SMNVEV (reference sequence). After removal of 4 bases from V and 5 bases from J, the junction contained 14 bases not matched to a gene. This CDR3 is 19 amino acids long. The sequenced part of the CDR3 DNA is TGTGCCAGCAGTTCGCGACTAGCGGGGGGAACGCGAGTGAACAATGAG. Protein product: CASSSRLAGGTRVNNE. The entire CDR3 reads CASSSRLAGGTRVNNEQFF.

This clone was found many times. The read terminates 3 residues ahead of where the CDR3 ends, so the germline J gene completes it. This sequence joins TRBV12-3 or TRBV12-4 and TRBJ2-3; D gene ambiguous. This CDR3 has 12 amino acids. Trimming cost V 5 bases and J 5 bases, with 8 bases left between them. The part of the CDR3 DNA that was read is TGTGCCAGCAGTCTAACGGTAGATACG. Residues: CASSLTVDT. The complete CDR3 protein is CASSLTVDTQYF.

This clone was seen ten or more times. With the read ending 3 residues before the CDR3 end, the germline J gene is used to fill in that end. V usage is TRBV18 and J usage is TRBJ1-4, with TRBD1 matching over 7 bases. The CDR3 covers 17 residues. V dropped 2 bases and J dropped 4; count of bases not matched to a gene: 10. Germline assignment: CDR1 KGHSH and CDR2 LQKENI. The sequenced part of the CDR3 DNA is TGTGCCAGCTCACCAATAATCTCGGGACAGAGTAATGAAAAA. It yields the protein CASSPIISGQSNEK. In full, the CDR3 is CASSPIISGQSNEKLFF.

This clone has at least ten counts. The covered CDR3 bases are TGTGCCAGTAGTATGGAGGACAGGCTCAATCAGCCC. It specifies CASSMEDRLNQP. The full CDR3 reads CASSMEDRLNQPQHF. The V and J genes are TRBV19 and TRBJ1-5; TRBD1 agrees at 7 bases. Read sequence stops 3 residues before the CDR3 end, and the germline J gene provides the missing end. The length of the CDR3 is 15 residues. Trimming took 3 bases from V and 3 from J; bases not matched to a gene: 5. Germline CDR1 is LNHDA and CDR2 is SQIVND (reference sequence).

The table lists this clone with many counts. The observed sequence ends 3 residues before the CDR3 terminus, with the missing tail filled in from the germline J gene. This chain links TRBV18 with TRBJ2-7, with 12 nucleotides matching TRBD2. The CDR3 totals 14 residues. Germline CDR1 is KGHSH and CDR2 is LQKENI. With V trimmed by 5 bases and J by 5 bases, 4 bases remained unmatched. The CDR3 bases that were read are TGTGCCAGCTCATCCGGACTAGCGGGGAACGAG. Encoded protein: CASSSGLAGNE. The entire CDR3 reads CASSSGLAGNEQYF.

There are many counts of this clone. The read ends 3 residues shy of where the CDR3 ends; the end is completed using the germline J gene. The chain combines TRBV7-2 with TRBJ1-6; no clear D. Germline V gene lookup returns CDR1 SGHTA and CDR2 FQGNSA. The CDR3 contains 15 residues. Between the trimmed V and J ends, which lost 1 base and 8 bases, there was a span of 12 bases. CDR3 DNA (partial): TGTGCCAGCAGCTTAGGAGGCGGGCGGCATTCACCC. Translated: CASSLGGGRHSP. The whole CDR3 reads CASSLGGGRHSPLHF.

This clone has a handful of counts. From the germline J gene comes the end of the CDR3, since the read stops 3 residues before it. This chain connects TRBV5-1 to TRBJ2-2; D call uncertain. V dropped 4 bases and J dropped 3 bases, with 13 bases sitting between them. CDR1 is SGHRS, CDR2 YFSETQ, per germline. This CDR3 comprises 15 residues. The part of the CDR3 DNA that was read is TGCGCCAGCAGCCCCCCGATCCGGGACACCGGGGAG. Protein product: CASSPPIRDTGE. The full CDR3 protein reads CASSPPIRDTGELFF.

This clone appeared many times. The read stops 3 residues short of the end of the CDR3; the missing end is completed from the germline J gene. V and J are TRBV5-1 and TRBJ2-3, with 7 nucleotides matching TRBD1. The CDR3 loop spans 13 amino acids. The V gene end was trimmed by 7 bases and the J gene end by 3 bases; junction bases not matched to a gene: 5. The germline gives CDR1 SGHRS, CDR2 YFSETQ. CDR3 sequence reads: CASEEGQTDTQYF. CDR3 DNA (partial): TGCGCCAGCGAAGAGGGACAGACAGATACG.

This clone was picked up a small number of times. With the read ending 3 residues before the CDR3 end, the germline J gene is used to fill in that end. The chain is built from TRBV6-2 or TRBV6-3 and TRBJ1-5; D unresolved. Germline V lookup: CDR1 MNHEY, CDR2 SVGEGT. Trimming took 4 bases from V and 7 from J, leaving 14 bases between them. The CDR3 totals 14 residues. Incomplete CDR3 DNA: TGTGCCAGCAGTTCCGGGGAGCGGAGCCAGCCC. It specifies CASSSGERSQP. From start to end, the CDR3 is CASSSGERSQPQHF.

In this sample, this clone turned up many times. Sequencing ends 3 residues short of the CDR3 end; the germline J gene provides the rest. The gene calls are TRBV12-5 and TRBJ2-1, with D hard to call. The CDR3 runs to 12 residues. CDR1 and CDR2 (germline): LGHNT, FRNRAP. Trimming removed 2 bases at V and 5 bases at J, with 4 bases between. The CDR3 sequence is CASGLSDNEQFF. CDR3 DNA (partial): TGTGCTAGTGGTTTGTCGGACAATGAG.

This clone occurred many times. The junction departs from the called germline gene at one end, perhaps through a read error. The read halts 3 residues ahead of the CDR3 end, with the missing end drawn from the germline J gene. The chain carries TRBV4-2 and TRBJ2-7; 7 bases match TRBD1. The CDR3 sequence is 15 residues long. Germline-derived CDR1 and CDR2 are LGHNA and YNFKEQ. The covered CDR3 bases are TGCGCCAGCAGCCAAGCCCCGGGACAGAACTACGAG. It translates to CASSQAPGQNYE. The full CDR3 protein reads CASSQAPGQNYEQYF.